This TCR beta chain was obtained from a study of blood T cell repertoires in COVID-19. Authors' analysis steps: Estimated nucleated cell counts came from reference gene primer amplification. TCRdb keeps only in-frame clones here, not all; method: immunoSEQ multiplex PCR. The V and J calls and the clone size are those of that table, but D and trimming were determined from the DNA. The table shows roughly 200,000 clones, with 80% to 85% occurring only once. With 4 bases clipped from V and 7 bases from J, the junction kept 6 bases outside the gene matches. This CDR3 is built from 14 residues. Germline assignment: CDR1 MNHEY and CDR2 SMNVEV (reference sequence). This clone was seen only a few times.

The sequencing input was peripheral blood. The receptor was derived from a woman in her thirties or forties with COVID-19, enrolled during active disease. V and J are TRBV27 and TRBJ1-5; 8 bases fit TRBD1. The CDR3 nucleotides are TGTGCCAGCAGTTCTTACAGGGGGGACCAGCCCCAGCATTTT. Translation: CASSSYRGDQPQHF.